This T cell receptor beta chain was captured by sequencing in a study of CD8+ T cells in alopecia areata. This clone was detected once. Following RNA extraction, reverse transcription yielded cDNA that acted as the sequencing template. Using immunoSEQ multiplex PCR, the repertoire was profiled, and TCRdb retains in-frame clones only, with some absent. The profile shows 140,000 to 150,000 clones, about 59% of them singletons. The germline CDR1 and CDR2 sequences are MNHEY and SMNVEV (reference sequence). CDR3 length: 15 residues. V lost 5 bases to trimming and J lost 4 bases; unmatched junction nucleotides: 8. Noted treatment: oral pan-JAK inhibitor, 5-10 mg twice daily.

This rearrangement joins TRBV27 to TRBJ1-1; 9 bases are a match to TRBD1. Material: CD8+ T cells sorted from blood, obtained at week 4, from a patient treated with tofacitinib. The sequence derives from a human donor with alopecia areata. The CDR3 DNA reads as TGTGCCAGCAGTCTCGGGACAGGGTGGAGCACTGAAGCTTTCTTT. It specifies CASSLGTGWSTEAFF.